Listed here are 3 T cell receptor beta chains from one sample, sequenced in a study of follicular helper T cells after annual influenza vaccination. Here immunoSEQ multiplex PCR was the method, and the copy in TCRdb shows in-frame clones only, minus some. Of roughly 5,700 clones in the sample, about four fifths were seen once. Time point defined: 2015-2016 season, 7 days after influenza vaccination. Sequencing was performed on CXCR5+ CD38- circulating T follicular helper cells from blood, taken 7 days after influenza vaccination. Subset: circulating Tfh, non-naive CD4+CXCR5+PD-1+ (ICOS+CD38+ or ICOS-CD38-). These receptors all stem from an adult who received the influenza vaccine.

DNA for the CDR3: TGTGCCAGCTCACCTAGGACAGGGGCCGAAGAGCAGTACTTC. Translating gives CASSPRTGAEEQYF. The gene calls are TRBV18 and TRBJ2-7, with 9 bases aligning to TRBD1. Germline CDR1 KGHSH, CDR2 LQKENI. The CDR3 is made up of 14 amino acids. V lost 3 bases and J lost 7; bases outside the gene matches: 7. The variable domain in full, completed from reference TRBV18 and TRBJ2-7, reads NAGVMQNPRHLVRRRGQEARLRCSPMKGHSHVYWYRQLPEEGLKFMVYLQKENIIDESGMPKERFSAEFPKEGPSILRIQQVVRGDSAAYFCASSPRTGAEEQYFGPGTRLTVT.

This chain joins TRBV5-4 and TRBJ1-1, with D perhaps TRBD1 (6 bases). V was cut by 3 bases and J by 1 base, with 13 bases left in between. CDR1 and CDR2 from the germline V gene are SGHNT and YYREEE (reference sequence). This CDR3 is built from 15 residues. The CDR3 loop reads CASSSGGHTNTEAFF. DNA for the CDR3: TGTGCCAGCAGCTCGGGGGGACATACGAACACTGAAGCTTTCTTT.

J is TRBJ2-3 and V is TRBV19; no firm D call. V was trimmed by 5 bases and J by 4 bases, leaving 10 bases between them. There are 13 residues in the CDR3. Germline-derived CDR1 and CDR2 are LNHDA and SQIVND (reference sequence). The CDR3 coding sequence is TGTGCCAGTAGTCCTAGTCGGGCAGATACGCAGTATTTT. It codes for CASSPSRADTQYF.